This TCR beta chain derives from a study of T cell repertoires in cytomegalovirus infection (dated by TCRdb to the late 2010s). For the study in its entirety: Peptide stimulations targeted recently identified HLA-C-restricted CMV epitopes, whose presentation resists viral immunomodulation, together with well-studied HLA-B-restricted epitopes. The HLA type of each donor mattered for the analysis, because public TCR beta signatures pointed to carriage of CMV infection along with the matching HLA type. General findings and caveats noted by the study authors: In both this cohort and an independent roughly 350-donor cohort, the cumulative frequency of public TCR beta family members distinguished carriers of CMV infection plus the relevant HLA type. The ex vivo response was dominated by HLA-C-restricted CMV-specific TCR beta clonotypes, and the single most frequent clonotype in two of eight donors was supplied by these HLA-C-restricted clonotypes.

For sequencing, an Illumina HiSeq 1500 was employed. Clones were called with MiXCR by TCRdb after fastp trimmed the public reads at Q25, and only in-frame beta chains were retained. Each record represents a unique CDR3 protein, reported with the most common genes and DNA among its rows. The sample has about 110,000 distinct CDR3 sequences on record, 25% to 30% of them singletons. The top ten constitute about three quarters of the sample. Per the publication, the treatment or condition label means: in vitro stimulation with specific CMV peptide epitopes to enrich CMV-specific T cells. The junction shows trimming of 0 bases on V and 5 bases on J, plus 17 bases between the germline ends. The cysteine opens and the phenylalanine closes a CDR3 of 17 amino acids. Only CDR3 DNA remains: 51 bases, in frame from the first base. CDR1 SGHVS and CDR2 FQNEAQ are derived from the germline V gene. This clonotype was counted ten times or more. Its binding antigen is unknown. Per-base qualities were not stored, and no clone one base away is much larger.

The TCR originated in a human donor in good health (CMV status not recorded). Some clones in this sample may be carry-over from other donors' samples. Specimen: CD8+ T cells from cultured PBMCs, collected from culture after CMV antigen stimulation. Recombination connected TRBV7-8 to TRBJ2-1; TRBD2 is perhaps the D gene, given 5 matching bases. The nucleotides are TGTGCCAGCAGCTTAGCTTGGTTGAGGGAATTCGACAATGAGCAGTTCTTC. This is translated as CASSLAWLREFDNEQFF.